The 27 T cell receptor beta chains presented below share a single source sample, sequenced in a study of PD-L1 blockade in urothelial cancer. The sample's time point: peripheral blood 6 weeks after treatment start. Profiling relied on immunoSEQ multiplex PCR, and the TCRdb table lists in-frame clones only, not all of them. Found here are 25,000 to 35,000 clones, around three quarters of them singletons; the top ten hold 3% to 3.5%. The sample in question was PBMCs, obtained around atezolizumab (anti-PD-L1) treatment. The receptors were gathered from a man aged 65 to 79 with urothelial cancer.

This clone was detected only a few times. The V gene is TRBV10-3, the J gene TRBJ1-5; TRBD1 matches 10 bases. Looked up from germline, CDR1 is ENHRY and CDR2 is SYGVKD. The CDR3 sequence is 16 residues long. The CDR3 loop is CATGTGVGWGNQPQHF. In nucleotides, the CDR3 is TGTGCAACCGGGACAGGGGTAGGTTGGGGCAATCAGCCCCAGCATTTT.

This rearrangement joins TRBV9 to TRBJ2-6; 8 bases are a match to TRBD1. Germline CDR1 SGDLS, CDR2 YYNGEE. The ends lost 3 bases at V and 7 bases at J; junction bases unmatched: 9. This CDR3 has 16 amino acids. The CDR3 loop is CASSGWAGGFANVLTF. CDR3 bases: TGTGCCAGCAGCGGTTGGGCAGGGGGCTTTGCCAACGTCCTGACTTTC.

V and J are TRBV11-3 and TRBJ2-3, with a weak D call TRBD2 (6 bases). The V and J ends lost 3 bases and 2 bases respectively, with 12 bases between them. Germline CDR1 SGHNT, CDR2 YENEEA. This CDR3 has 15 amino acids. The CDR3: CASSFRDWYTDTQYF. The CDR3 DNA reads TGTGCCAGCAGCTTCCGGGACTGGTACACAGATACGCAGTATTTT.

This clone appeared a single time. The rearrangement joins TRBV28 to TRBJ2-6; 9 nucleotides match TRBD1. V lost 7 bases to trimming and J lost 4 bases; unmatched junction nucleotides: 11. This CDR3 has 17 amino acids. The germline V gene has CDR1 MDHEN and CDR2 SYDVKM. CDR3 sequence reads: CASTIPGQGYGANVLTF. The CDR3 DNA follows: TGTGCCAGCACCATACCGGGACAGGGATACGGGGCCAACGTCCTGACTTTC.

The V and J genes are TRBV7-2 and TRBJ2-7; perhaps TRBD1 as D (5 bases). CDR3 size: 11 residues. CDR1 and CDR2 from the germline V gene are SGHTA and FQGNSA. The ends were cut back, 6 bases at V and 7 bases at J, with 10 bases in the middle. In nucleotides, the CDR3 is TGTGCCAGCAGAAGAGACAGAGAGCAGTACTTC. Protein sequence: CASRRDREQYF.

This chain's CDR3 is CASRRGTGGYYF. In nucleotides, the CDR3 is TGTGCCAGCAGGCGCGGGACAGGGGGTTATTACTTC. The chain links TRBV6-1 to TRBJ2-4; TRBD1 aligns across 11 bases. Germline CDR1 MNHNS, CDR2 SASEGT. J lost 16 bases, V lost 6 bases, and 8 bases had no gene match. This CDR3 is 12 amino acids long.

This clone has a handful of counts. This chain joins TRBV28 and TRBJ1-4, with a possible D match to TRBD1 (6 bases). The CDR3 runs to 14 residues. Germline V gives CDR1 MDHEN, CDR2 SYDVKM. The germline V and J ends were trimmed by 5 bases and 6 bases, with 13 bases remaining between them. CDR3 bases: TGTGCCAGCAGTGGATACAGGGTTCATGAAAAACTGTTTTTT. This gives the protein CASSGYRVHEKLFF.

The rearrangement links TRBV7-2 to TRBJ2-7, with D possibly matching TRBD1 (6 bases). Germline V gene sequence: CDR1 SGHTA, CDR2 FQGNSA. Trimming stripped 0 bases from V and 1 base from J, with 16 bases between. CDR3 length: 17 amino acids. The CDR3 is CASSLAWRPGTSYEQYF. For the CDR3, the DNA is TGTGCCAGCAGCTTAGCGTGGCGGCCCGGGACATCCTACGAGCAGTACTTC. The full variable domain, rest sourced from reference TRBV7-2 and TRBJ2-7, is GAGVSQSPSNKVTEKGKDVELRCDPISGHTALYWYRQSLGQGLEFLIYFQGNSAPDKSGLPSDRFSAERTGGSVSTLTIQRTQQEDSAVYLCASSLAWRPGTSYEQYFGPGTRLTVT.

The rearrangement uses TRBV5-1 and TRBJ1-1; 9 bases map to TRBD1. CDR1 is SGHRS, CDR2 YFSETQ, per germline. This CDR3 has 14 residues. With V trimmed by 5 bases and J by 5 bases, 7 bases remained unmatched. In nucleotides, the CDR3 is TGCGCCAGCAGGGCCGGGACAGGGAGGACTGAAGCTTTCTTT. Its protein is CASRAGTGRTEAFF. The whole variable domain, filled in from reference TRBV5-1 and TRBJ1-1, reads KAGVTQTPRYLIKTRGQQVTLSCSPISGHRSVSWYQQTPGQGLQFLFEYFSETQRNKGNFPGRFSGRQFSNSRSEMNVSTLELGDSALYLCASRAGTGRTEAFFGQGTRLTVV.

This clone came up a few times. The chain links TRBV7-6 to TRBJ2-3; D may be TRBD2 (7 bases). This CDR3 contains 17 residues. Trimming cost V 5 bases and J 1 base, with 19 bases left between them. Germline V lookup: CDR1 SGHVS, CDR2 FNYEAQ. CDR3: CASSPRPRGAGTDTQYF. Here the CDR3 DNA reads TGTGCCAGCAGCCCGCGACCTCGGGGGGCGGGCACAGATACGCAGTATTTT.

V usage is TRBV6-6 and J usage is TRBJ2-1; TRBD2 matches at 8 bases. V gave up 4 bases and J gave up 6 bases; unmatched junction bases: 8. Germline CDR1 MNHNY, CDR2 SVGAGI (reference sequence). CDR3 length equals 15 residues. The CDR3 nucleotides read TGTGCCAGCAGTTGGACTAGCCAAACCTCCAATGAGCAGTTCTTC. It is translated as CASSWTSQTSNEQFF.

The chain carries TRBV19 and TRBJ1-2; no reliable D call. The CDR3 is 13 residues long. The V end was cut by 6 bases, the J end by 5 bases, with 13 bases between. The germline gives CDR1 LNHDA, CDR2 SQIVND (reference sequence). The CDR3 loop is CASRYEGNYGYTF. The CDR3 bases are TGTGCCAGTAGATATGAGGGAAATTATGGCTACACCTTC.

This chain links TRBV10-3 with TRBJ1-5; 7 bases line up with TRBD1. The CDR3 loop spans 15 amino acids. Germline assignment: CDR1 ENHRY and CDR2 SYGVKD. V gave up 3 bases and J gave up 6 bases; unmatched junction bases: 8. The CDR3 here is CAISEQGRAGQPQHF. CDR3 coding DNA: TGTGCCATCAGTGAACAGGGGCGCGCGGGTCAGCCCCAGCATTTT.

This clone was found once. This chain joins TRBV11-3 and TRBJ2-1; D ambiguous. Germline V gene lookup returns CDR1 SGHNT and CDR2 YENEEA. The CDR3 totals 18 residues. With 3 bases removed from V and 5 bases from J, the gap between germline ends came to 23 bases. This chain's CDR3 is CASSFAFAASSVHNEQFF. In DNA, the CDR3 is TGTGCCAGCAGCTTCGCCTTCGCGGCTAGTTCAGTTCACAATGAGCAGTTCTTC. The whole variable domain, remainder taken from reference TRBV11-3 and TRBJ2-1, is EAGVVQSPRYKIIEKKQPVAFWCNPISGHNTLYWYLQNLGQGPELLIRYENEEAVDDSQLPKDRFSAERLKGVDSTLKIQPAELGDSAVYLCASSFAFAASSVHNEQFFGPGTRLTVL.

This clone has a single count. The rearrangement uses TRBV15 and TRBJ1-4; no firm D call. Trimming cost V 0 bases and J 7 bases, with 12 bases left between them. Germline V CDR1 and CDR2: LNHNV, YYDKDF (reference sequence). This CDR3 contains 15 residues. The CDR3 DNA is TGTGCCACCAGCAGAGATTTAGCGCAGCCTGAAAAACTGTTTTTT. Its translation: CATSRDLAQPEKLFF.

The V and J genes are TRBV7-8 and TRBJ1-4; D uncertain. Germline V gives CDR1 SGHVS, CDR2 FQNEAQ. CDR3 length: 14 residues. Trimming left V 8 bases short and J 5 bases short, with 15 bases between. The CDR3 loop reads CASSGGQLNEKLFF. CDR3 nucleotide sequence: TGTGCCAGCTCCGGTGGGCAGTTAAATGAAAAACTGTTTTTT.

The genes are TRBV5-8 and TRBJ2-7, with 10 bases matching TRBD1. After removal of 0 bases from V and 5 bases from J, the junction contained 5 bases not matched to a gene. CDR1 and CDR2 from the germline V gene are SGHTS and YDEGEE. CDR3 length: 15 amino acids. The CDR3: CASSLAGTGAHEQYF. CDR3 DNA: TGTGCCAGCAGCTTGGCCGGGACAGGGGCCCACGAGCAGTACTTC.

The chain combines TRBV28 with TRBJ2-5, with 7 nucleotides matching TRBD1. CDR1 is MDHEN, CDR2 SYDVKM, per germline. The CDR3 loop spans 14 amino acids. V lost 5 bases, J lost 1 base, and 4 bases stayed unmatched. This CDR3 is CASSLTGPQETQYF. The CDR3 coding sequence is TGTGCCAGCAGTCTGACAGGGCCCCAAGAGACCCAGTACTTC.

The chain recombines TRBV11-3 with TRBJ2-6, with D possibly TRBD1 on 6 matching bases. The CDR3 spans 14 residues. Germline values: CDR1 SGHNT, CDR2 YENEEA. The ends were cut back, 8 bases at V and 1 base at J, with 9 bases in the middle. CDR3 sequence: CASFQGSGANVLTF. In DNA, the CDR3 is TGTGCCAGCTTCCAGGGGTCTGGGGCCAACGTCCTGACTTTC.

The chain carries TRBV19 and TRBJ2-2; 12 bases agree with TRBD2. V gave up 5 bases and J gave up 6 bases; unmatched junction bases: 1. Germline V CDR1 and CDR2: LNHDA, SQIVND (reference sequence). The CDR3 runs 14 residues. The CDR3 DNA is TGTGCCAGTAGTGGACTAGCGGGGTCCGGGGAGCTGTTTTTT. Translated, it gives CASSGLAGSGELFF.

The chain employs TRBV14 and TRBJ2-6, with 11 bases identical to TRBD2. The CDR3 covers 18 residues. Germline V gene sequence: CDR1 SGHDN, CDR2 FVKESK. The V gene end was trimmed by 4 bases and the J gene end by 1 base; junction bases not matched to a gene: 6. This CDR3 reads CASSPGPSGGSGANVLTF. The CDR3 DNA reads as TGTGCCAGCAGCCCTGGACCTAGCGGGGGGTCTGGGGCCAACGTCCTGACTTTC.

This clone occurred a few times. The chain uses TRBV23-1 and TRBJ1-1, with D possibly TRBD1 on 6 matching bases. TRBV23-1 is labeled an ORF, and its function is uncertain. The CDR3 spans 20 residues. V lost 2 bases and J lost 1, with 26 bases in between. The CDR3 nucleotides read TGCGCCAGCAGTCAAGGACGACATGGCCTACGGGACAAGGCGAACACTGAAGCTTTCTTT. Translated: CASSQGRHGLRDKANTEAFF.

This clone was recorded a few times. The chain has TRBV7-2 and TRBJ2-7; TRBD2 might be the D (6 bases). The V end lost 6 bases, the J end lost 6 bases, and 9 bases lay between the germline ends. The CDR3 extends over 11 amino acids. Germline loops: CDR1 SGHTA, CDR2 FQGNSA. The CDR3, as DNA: TGTGCCAGCAGGGAGGGCCTCGAGCAGTACTTC. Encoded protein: CASREGLEQYF.

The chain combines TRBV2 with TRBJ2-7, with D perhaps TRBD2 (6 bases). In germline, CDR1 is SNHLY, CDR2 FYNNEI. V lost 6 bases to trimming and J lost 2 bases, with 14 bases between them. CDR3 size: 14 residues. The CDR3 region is CASRRNSGAYEQYF. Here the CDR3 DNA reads TGTGCCAGCAGGAGGAATAGCGGTGCCTACGAGCAGTACTTC.

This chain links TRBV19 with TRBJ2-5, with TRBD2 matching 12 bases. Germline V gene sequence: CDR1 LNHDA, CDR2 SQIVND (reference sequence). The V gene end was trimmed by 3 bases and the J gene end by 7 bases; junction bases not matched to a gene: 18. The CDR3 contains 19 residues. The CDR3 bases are TGTGCCAGTAGTATTGGACCTCCTGGACTAGCGGGGCGCCCAGGGACCCAGTACTTC. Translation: CASSIGPPGLAGRPGTQYF.

The CDR3 spells CASSKLRGSSYNEQFF. CDR3 bases: TGTGCCAGTAGTAAGTTAAGGGGAAGCTCCTACAATGAGCAGTTCTTC. The V call is TRBV19, the J call TRBJ2-1; possible D gene TRBD1, 5 bases. Trimming pared 4 bases from V and 0 bases from J, leaving 13 bases between. CDR3 size: 16 residues. The germline gives CDR1 LNHDA, CDR2 SQIVND (reference sequence).

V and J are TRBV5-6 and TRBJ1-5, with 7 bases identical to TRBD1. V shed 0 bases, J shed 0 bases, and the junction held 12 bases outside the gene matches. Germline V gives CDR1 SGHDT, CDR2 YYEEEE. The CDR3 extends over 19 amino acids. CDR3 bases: TGTGCCAGCAGCTTGGAGCACCAGGGGGGTTATTTTAGCAATCAGCCCCAGCATTTT. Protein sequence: CASSLEHQGGYFSNQPQHF.